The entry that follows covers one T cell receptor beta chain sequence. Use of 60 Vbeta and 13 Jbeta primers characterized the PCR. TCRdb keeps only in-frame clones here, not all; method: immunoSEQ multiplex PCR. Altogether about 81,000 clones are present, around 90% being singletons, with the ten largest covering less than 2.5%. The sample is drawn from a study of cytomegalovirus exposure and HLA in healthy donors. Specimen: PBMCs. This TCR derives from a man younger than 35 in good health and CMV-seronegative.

The CDR3 coding sequence is TGTGCCAGCAGCCCTTACATCGGTTCCTTCGGGGGGAAGGCTGAAGCTTTCTTT. Protein sequence: CASSPYIGSFGGKAEAFF. The chain recombines TRBV7-2 with TRBJ1-1; TRBD1 might be the D (5 bases). This CDR3 has 18 amino acids. Trimming took off 5 bases at V and 6 bases at J, with 28 bases between the two ends. Germline V gene lookup returns CDR1 SGHTA and CDR2 FQGNSA.